The T cell receptor (beta chain) under discussion was sequenced for a study of early T cells in non-severe SARS-CoV-2 infection (dated by TCRdb to about 2021). Background on the whole study: Bulk RNA from unsorted whole blood was used for TCR sequencing, so alpha and beta chains could not be paired. Results the study describes overall, beyond this receptor: VDJdb matching was skewed toward anti-spike CD8 responses and likely underestimated virus-specific expansions by missing private and CD4 specificities.

Set within a cohort of healthcare workers in London, UK, this nested case-control study involved weekly PCR testing of nasopharyngeal swabs along with blood sampling. Healthcare workers were recruited between 23 and 31 March 2020, during the week of the UK lockdown, and were followed weekly for up to roughly 15 weeks. Concerning this clonotype itself: It has no known antigen specificity. No quality values exist for individual bases; no much larger clone is one base distant.

Library creation used 5' RACE. Instrument used: NextSeq 500. Unique molecular identifiers were attached to individual cDNA molecules in the TCR library protocol so that sequencing error and PCR bias could be corrected. Both TCR alpha and beta chains were sequenced, and tight co-correlation was observed between alpha and beta sequence abundances in each sample. Per the source publication's procedure: V gene, J gene and CDR3 annotation of TCR sequences was performed with Decombinator V4. Expanded TCRs were defined as changing significantly between any two time points under a Poisson model with p below 0.0001. Abundances of TCRs were expressed as counts per million after normalisation to the total number of TCRs sequenced in each sample. MAIT TCRs were defined by TRAV1-2 paired with TRAJ12, TRAJ20 or TRAJ33, and iNKT TCRs by TRAV10 paired with TRAJ18. A search of VDJdb, accessed on 1 November 2021, was run for TCRs annotated to CMV, EBV and SARS-CoV-2, with TCRs annotated for multiple antigens excluded. In-frame beta chains were kept once TCRdb had trimmed the public reads at Q25 with fastp and called clones with MiXCR. Rows are combined by CDR3 protein, so each entry shows the most common genes and DNA. The V and J calls, along with clone size, are taken from TCRdb and not from the paper's own processing. This sample lists 60,000 to 65,000 distinct CDR3 sequences; about 9.9% were detected once. The biggest ten clones account for 1.2% of the sample.

Cut back by 4 bases and 4 bases, the V and J ends lie 8 bases apart. The CDR3 contains 12 residues, cysteine and phenylalanine counted. Here the CDR3 DNA is all that survives: 36 bases in frame from base 1. Reading the germline V gene gives CDR1 SGHRS and CDR2 YFSETQ. In this chain, TRBV5-1 is recombined with TRBJ1-2; the D region possibly corresponds to TRBD1 (6 bases align). Input material: whole blood. This TCR was recovered from an adult who was a healthcare worker with PCR-confirmed SARS-CoV-2 infection or an uninfected control (not recorded which). The CDR3 protein sequence reads: CASSQGLYGYTF. The bases are TGCGCCAGCAGCCAGGGGCTCTATGGCTACACCTTC. Here the CDR3 is joined to the reference TRBV5-1 and TRBJ1-2 genes, and the full variable domain is: KAGVTQTPRYLIKTRGQQVTLSCSPISGHRSVSWYQQTPGQGLQFLFEYFSETQRNKGNFPGRFSGRQFSNSRSEMNVSTLELGDSALYLCASSQGLYGYTFGSGTRLTVV.